Described below is a single T cell receptor (beta chain) sequence and its context. Its antigen is not known. Clones were read by immunoSEQ multiplex PCR, and TCRdb kept only the in-frame ones, dropping some. This sample carries 81,000 or so clones, approximately 84% of them seen once, and the ten largest clones take approximately 0.81%. This sample was included in a study of radiotherapy plus CTLA-4 blockade in lung cancer. Across the study: There were objective responses in over 15% of patients, and 31% had disease control.

The CDR3 loop spans 17 amino acids. Trimming removed 5 bases from V and 2 bases from J; junction bases left unmatched: 10. Germline values: CDR1 SGHTA, CDR2 FQGNSA. Study-wide results and caveats: TCR clones originating in tumors grew in number in blood after radiotherapy plus ipilimumab.

The sequence derives from a human donor with non-small cell lung cancer who had stable disease on radiotherapy plus ipilimumab. The sample consisted of peripheral blood, taken from a patient treated with radiotherapy plus ipilimumab. The gene calls are TRBV7-2 and TRBJ2-7, with 12 bases aligning to TRBD2. As DNA, the CDR3 is TGTGCCAGCAGCCCCGGACTAGCGGGGAGGGGGACCTACGAGCAGTACTTC. Amino acid sequence: CASSPGLAGRGTYEQYF.